The sequence of this T cell receptor beta chain was determined in a study of early T cells in non-severe SARS-CoV-2 infection. Study-level background: RNA in bulk from unsorted whole blood was sequenced, and chains were unpaired. Overall study results and limits: Database matching using VDJdb favored anti-spike CD8 responses, with private and CD4 specificities left missing.

Unique molecular identifiers were affixed to single, distinct cDNA molecules. Using its own MiXCR run on the 5' RACE reads, TCRdb lists one record per CDR3 protein. This sample yields tens of thousands of distinct CDR3 sequences, of which around 13% are seen a single time; around 5.8% belongs to the top ten. This clonotype was counted between two and nine times. The antigen is undetermined. This CDR3 comprises 15 residues. With V trimmed by 0 bases and J by 10 bases, 8 bases remained unmatched. Germline CDR1 and CDR2: LGHDT and YNNKEL (reference sequence). The sample consisted of whole blood. The chain combines TRBV3-1 with TRBJ1-1; 10 nucleotides line up with TRBD1. The sequence was collected from an adult who was a healthcare worker with PCR-confirmed SARS-CoV-2 infection or an uninfected control (not recorded which). CDR3 sequence reads: CASSQDPGQGRRAFF. CDR3 coding DNA: TGTGCCAGCAGCCAAGATCCGGGACAGGGGAGGAGAGCTTTCTTT.